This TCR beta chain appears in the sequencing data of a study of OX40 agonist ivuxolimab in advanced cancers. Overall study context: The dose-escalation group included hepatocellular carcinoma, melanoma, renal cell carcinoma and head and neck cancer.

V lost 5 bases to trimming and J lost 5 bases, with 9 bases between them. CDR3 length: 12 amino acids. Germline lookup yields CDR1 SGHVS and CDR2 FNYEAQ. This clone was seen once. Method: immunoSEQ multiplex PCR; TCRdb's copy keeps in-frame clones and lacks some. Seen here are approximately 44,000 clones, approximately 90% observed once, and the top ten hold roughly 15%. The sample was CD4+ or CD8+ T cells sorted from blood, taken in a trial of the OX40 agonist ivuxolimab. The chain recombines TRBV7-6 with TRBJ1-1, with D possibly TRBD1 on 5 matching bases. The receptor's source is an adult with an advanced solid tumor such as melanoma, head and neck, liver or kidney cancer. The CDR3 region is CASSRGGTEAFF. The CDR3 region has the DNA TGTGCCAGCAGCCGGGGGGGAACTGAAGCTTTCTTT.